This T cell receptor beta chain was obtained from a study of cytomegalovirus exposure and HLA in healthy donors. The study's findings and limits: V- and J-gene trimming in TCR beta was tied to a missense DCLRE1C variant by an analysis performed later. Earlier results showed most TCR beta V segments being productive about 87% or about 30% of the time.

Per germline, CDR1 PRHDT and CDR2 FYEKMQ (reference sequence). The V gene lost 1 base and the J gene lost 5 bases, with 5 bases spanning the gap. The CDR3 runs to 12 residues. The PCR used 60 Vbeta and 13 Jbeta primers. As handled by the study authors: About 12 million of tens of millions of unique TCR beta chains were shared, per a later count. Here immunoSEQ multiplex PCR was the method, and the copy in TCRdb shows in-frame clones only, minus some. The V and J calls and the clone size are those of that table, but D and trimming were determined from the DNA. Among over 150,000 clones, about two thirds were seen once, and the ten largest hold 4.5%. Each of the donors was a healthy bone marrow donor. A remark on this clone: Its antigen is not identified.

V gene TRBV13 combines with J gene TRBJ2-5; TRBD1 is a possible D gene (5 bases). The sequenced sample was PBMCs. This sequence originates from a woman under 30 in good health and CMV-seropositive. CDR3 sequence reads: CASSLEGETQYF. CDR3 DNA: TGTGCCAGCAGCTTAGAGGGGGAGACCCAGTACTTC.